This TCR beta chain is from a study of OX40 agonist ivuxolimab in advanced cancers. The overall study: The study reported partial responses in three patients: one hepatocellular carcinoma, two cutaneous melanoma. Study results and caveats: A proportion of nonresponders additionally exhibited low normalized T-cell clonal expansion. Clonal expansion was seen in CD4+ and CD8+ blood T cells by week 6 at 0.1 to 3.0 mg/kg.

With respect to this clone: What it recognizes is unknown.

The CDR3 consists of 14 residues. Trimming took 7 bases from V and 13 from J; bases not matched to a gene: 17. Looked up from germline, CDR1 is MDHEN and CDR2 is SYDVKM. This table comes from immunoSEQ multiplex PCR, and its TCRdb copy is limited to in-frame clones, with some not included. The data hold about 110,000 clones, with about 91% observed a single time. The V and J genes are TRBV28 and TRBJ1-2, with 8 bases that match TRBD1. Sample: CD4+ or CD8+ T cells sorted from blood, taken in a trial of the OX40 agonist ivuxolimab. This receptor was obtained from an adult with an advanced solid tumor such as melanoma, head and neck, liver or kidney cancer. This chain's CDR3 is CASINHASGGICTF. The CDR3, as DNA: TGTGCCAGCATAAACCACGCGTCAGGGGGCATCTGCACCTTC.